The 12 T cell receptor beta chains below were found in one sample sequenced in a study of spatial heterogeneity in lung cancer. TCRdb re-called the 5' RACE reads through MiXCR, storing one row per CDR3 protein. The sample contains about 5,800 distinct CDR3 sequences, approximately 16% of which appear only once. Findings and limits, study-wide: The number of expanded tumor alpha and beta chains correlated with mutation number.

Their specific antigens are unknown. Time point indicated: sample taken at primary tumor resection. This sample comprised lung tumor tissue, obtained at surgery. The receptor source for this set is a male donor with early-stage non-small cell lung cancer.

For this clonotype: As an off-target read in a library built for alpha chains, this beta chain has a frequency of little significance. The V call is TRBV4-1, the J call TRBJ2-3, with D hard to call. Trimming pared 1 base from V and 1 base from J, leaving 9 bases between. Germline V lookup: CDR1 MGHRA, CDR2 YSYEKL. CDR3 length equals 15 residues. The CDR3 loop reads CASSQGLVRTDTQYF. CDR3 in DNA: TGCGCCAGCAGCCAAGGTCTAGTCCGCACAGATACGCAGTATTTT.

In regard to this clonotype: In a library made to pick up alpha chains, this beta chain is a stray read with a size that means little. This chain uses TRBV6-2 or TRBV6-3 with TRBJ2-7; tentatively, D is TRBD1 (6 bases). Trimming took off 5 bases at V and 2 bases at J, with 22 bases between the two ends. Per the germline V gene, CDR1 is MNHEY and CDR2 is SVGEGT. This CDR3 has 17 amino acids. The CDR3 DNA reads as TGTGCCAGCAGTCAACCGACAGGAGACCTACATCCCTACGAGCAGTACTTC. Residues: CASSQPTGDLHPYEQYF.

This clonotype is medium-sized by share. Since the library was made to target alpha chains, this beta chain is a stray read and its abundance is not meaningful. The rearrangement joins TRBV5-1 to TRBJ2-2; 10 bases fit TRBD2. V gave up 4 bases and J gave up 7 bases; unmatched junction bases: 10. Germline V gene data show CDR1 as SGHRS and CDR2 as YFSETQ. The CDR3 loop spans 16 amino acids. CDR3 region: CASSGPSGRAGGELFF. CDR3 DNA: TGCGCCAGCAGCGGGCCGAGCGGGAGGGCCGGCGGGGAGCTGTTTTTT.

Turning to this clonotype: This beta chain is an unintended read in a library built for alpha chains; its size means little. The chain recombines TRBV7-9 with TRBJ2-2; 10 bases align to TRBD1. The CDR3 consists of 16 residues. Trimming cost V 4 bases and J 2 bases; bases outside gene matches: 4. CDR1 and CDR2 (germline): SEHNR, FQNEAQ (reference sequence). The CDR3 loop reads CASSSRDRGNTGELFF. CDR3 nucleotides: TGTGCCAGCAGCTCCCGGGACAGGGGTAACACCGGGGAGCTGTTTTTT. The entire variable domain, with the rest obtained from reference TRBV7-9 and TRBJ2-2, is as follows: DTGVSQNPRHKITKRGQNVTFRCDPISEHNRLYWYRQTLGQGPEFLTYFQNEAQLEKSRLLSDRFSAERPKGSFSTLEIQRTEQGDSAMYLCASSSRDRGNTGELFFGEGSRLTVL.

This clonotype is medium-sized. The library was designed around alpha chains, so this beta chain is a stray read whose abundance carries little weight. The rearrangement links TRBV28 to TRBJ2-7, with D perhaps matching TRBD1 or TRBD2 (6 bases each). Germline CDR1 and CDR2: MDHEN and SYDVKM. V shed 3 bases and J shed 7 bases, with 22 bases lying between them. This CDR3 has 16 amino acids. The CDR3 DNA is TGTGCCAGCAGTTTCGGGGAGGACAGCGCCTTCGGGGAGCAGTACTTC. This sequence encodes CASSFGEDSAFGEQYF.

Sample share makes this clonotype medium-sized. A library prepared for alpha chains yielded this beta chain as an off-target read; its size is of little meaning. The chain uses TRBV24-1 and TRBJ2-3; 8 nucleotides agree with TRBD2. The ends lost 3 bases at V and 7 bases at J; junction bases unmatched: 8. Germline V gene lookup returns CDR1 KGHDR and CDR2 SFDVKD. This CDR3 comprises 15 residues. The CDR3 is CATSDPGTSGNTQYF. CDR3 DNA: TGTGCCACCAGTGATCCGGGGACTAGTGGTAATACGCAGTATTTT.

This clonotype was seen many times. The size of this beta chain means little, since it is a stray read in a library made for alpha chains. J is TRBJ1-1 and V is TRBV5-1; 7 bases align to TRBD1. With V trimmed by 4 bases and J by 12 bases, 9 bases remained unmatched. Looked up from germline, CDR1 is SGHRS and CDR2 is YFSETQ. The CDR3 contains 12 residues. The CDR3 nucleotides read TGCGCCAGCAGCCGCGACAGGGTTGGCACTTTCTTT. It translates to CASSRDRVGTFF.

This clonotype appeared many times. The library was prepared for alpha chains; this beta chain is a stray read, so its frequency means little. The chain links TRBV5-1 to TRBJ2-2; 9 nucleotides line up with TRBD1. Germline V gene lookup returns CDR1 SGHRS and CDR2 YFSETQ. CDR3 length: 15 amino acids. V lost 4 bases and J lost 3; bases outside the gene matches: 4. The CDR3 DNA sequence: TGCGCCAGCAGCCGCCACAGGGGGCACACCGGGGAGCTGTTTTTT. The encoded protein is CASSRHRGHTGELFF.

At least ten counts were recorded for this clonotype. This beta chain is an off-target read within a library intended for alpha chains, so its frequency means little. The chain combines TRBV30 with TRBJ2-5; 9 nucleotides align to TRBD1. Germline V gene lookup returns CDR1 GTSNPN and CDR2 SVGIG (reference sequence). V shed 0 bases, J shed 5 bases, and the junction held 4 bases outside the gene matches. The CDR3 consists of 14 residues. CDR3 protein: CAWSVTGGIETQYF. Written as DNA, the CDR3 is TGTGCCTGGAGTGTTACAGGGGGCATCGAGACCCAGTACTTC.

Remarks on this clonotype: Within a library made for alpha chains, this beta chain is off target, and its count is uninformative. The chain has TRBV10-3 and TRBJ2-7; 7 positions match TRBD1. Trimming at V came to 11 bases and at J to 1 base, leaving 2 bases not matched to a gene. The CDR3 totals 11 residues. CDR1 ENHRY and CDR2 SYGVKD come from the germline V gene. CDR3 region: CASGQSYEQYF. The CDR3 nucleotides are TGTGCCTCGGGACAGTCCTACGAGCAGTACTTC.

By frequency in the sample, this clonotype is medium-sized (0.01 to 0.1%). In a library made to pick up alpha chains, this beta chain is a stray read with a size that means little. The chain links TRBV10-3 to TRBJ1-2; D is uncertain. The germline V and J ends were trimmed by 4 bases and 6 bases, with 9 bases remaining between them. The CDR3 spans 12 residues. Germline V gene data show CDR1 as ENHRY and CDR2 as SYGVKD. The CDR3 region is CAISAEADGYTF. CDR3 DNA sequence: TGTGCCATCAGTGCTGAAGCAGATGGCTACACCTTC.

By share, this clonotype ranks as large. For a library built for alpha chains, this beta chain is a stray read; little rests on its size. The CDR3: CASSSGSYEQYF. CDR3 nucleotide sequence: TGTGCCAGCAGTTCAGGGTCCTACGAGCAGTACTTC. V usage is TRBV6-2 or TRBV6-3 and J usage is TRBJ2-7, with D possibly matching TRBD1 (5 bases). V gave up 4 bases and J gave up 1 base, with 5 bases separating them. The CDR3 spans 12 residues. The germline CDR1 and CDR2 sequences are MNHEY and SVGEGT.